Presented here are 13 T cell receptor beta chains from one specimen sequenced in a study of monozygotic twins with inflammatory bowel disease. TCRdb reprocessed the 5' RACE reads and stores each CDR3 protein as one record, lacking DNA. The table lists around 450,000 distinct CDR3 sequences, with 2.4% in the top ten. Sequencing used blood. These receptors all stem from a human donor with ulcerative colitis or Crohn's disease, or a healthy co-twin of an affected twin (not recorded which).

The chain's CDR3 is CASSRQDNTEAFF. V and J are TRBV6-5 and TRBJ1-1; TCRdb's assignment of TRBD1 cannot be checked, as there is no DNA. In germline, CDR1 is MNHEY, CDR2 SVGAGI. This CDR3 is 13 amino acids long.

This chain links TRBV5-1 with TRBJ2-7; TCRdb lists TRBD1, though no DNA is available to test this call. This CDR3 has 14 amino acids. Looked up from germline, CDR1 is SGHRS and CDR2 is YFSETQ. This chain's CDR3 is CASSRASEGLEQYF.

The J gene is TRBJ1-2, the V gene TRBV18; the D call of TRBD1 rests on TCRdb alone, since no DNA is present to check it. The CDR3 extends over 16 amino acids. Germline V gives CDR1 KGHSH, CDR2 LQKENI. CDR3 region: CASSPPEGSPRGGYTF.

The V call is TRBV12-3 or TRBV12-4, the J call TRBJ1-4. This CDR3 spans 14 amino acids. This CDR3 reads CASSSAIGREKLFF.

This chain joins TRBV7-9 and TRBJ2-2; TCRdb designates TRBD2, a call that cannot be tested without DNA. Germline CDR1 and CDR2: SEHNR and FQNEAQ (reference sequence). CDR3 length equals 17 residues. The CDR3 reads CASSFAPGDYYTGELFF.

V and J are TRBV11-2 and TRBJ2-7; TCRdb's D gene call, TRBD1, goes unchecked for lack of DNA. Germline assignment: CDR1 SGHAT and CDR2 FQNNGV. This CDR3 has 14 residues. The CDR3 here is CASSKVEGAVEQYF.

The genes are TRBV6-1 and TRBJ1-5; TCRdb's assignment of TRBD1 cannot be checked, as there is no DNA. The CDR3 loop spans 15 amino acids. Germline V gives CDR1 MNHNS, CDR2 SASEGT. The CDR3 loop is CASRESQGQGQPQHF.

The rearrangement links TRBV7-6 to TRBJ2-5; without DNA, the TCRdb call of TRBD1 cannot be checked. The CDR3 contains 14 residues. Germline lookup yields CDR1 SGHVS and CDR2 FNYEAQ. The CDR3 sequence: CASSLGTGTETQYF.

The genes are TRBV7-9 and TRBJ1-1; TCRdb indicates TRBD1, and absent DNA this call remains unverified. The CDR3 has 15 residues. Germline CDR1 SEHNR, CDR2 FQNEAQ (reference sequence). CDR3 region: CASNRIDRLNTEAFF.

The rearrangement uses TRBV18 and TRBJ2-2; absent DNA, TCRdb's TRBD2 call cannot be checked. The germline V gene has CDR1 KGHSH and CDR2 LQKENI. There are 18 residues in the CDR3. Here the CDR3 reads CASSLDMLLTEDTGELFF.

This CDR3 is CASTPGTSGRSSYEQYF. The chain links TRBV7-2 to TRBJ2-7; TCRdb's D call, TRBD2, is unchecked because there is no DNA. CDR1 and CDR2 (germline): SGHTA, FQGNSA. This CDR3 has 17 residues.

V usage is TRBV12-5 and J usage is TRBJ1-5; without DNA, the TCRdb call of TRBD1 cannot be checked. Germline V gives CDR1 LGHNT, CDR2 FRNRAP. The length of the CDR3 is 15 residues. The chain's CDR3 is CASGLGDRSNQPQHF.

The chain has TRBV6-5 and TRBJ2-5. This CDR3 spans 15 amino acids. Germline lookup yields CDR1 MNHEY and CDR2 SVGAGI. Here the CDR3 reads CASSYSPSFQETQYF.